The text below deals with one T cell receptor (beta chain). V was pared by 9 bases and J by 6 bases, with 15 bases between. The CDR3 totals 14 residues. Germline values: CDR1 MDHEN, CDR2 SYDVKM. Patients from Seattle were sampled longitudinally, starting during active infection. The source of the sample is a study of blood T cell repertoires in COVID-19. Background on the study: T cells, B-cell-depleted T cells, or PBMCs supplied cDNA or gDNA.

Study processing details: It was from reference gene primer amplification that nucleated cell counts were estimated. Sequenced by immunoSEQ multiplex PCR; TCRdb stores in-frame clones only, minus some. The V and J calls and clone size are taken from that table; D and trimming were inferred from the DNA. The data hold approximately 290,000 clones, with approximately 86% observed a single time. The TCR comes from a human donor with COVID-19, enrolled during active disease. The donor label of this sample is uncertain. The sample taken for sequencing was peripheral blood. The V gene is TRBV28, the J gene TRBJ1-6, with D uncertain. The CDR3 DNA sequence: TGTGCCAGTGTGGAAGAGGGAGGTAATTCACCCCTCCACTTT. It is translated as CASVEEGGNSPLHF.